Sequencing of this T cell receptor (beta chain) was carried out in a study of CD8 T cells in ankylosing spondylitis. The CDR3 length is 17 residues. The ends lost 0 bases at V and 0 bases at J; junction bases unmatched: 9. The V gene's germline CDR1 is DFQATT and CDR2 SNEGSKA (reference sequence). About this clonotype: As yet, its antigen is unknown.

Broader study findings: Characteristic of ankylosing spondylitis blood, it appeared, was a TCR beta motif comprising 7 to 9 highly homologous variants. Some of these motif variants have turned up before, in reports on reactive arthritis synovial fluid and blood. According to the report, clones linked to the disease were significantly enriched in matched synovial fluid samples taken from ankylosing spondylitis patients.

Generation of TCR beta libraries employed quantitative 5'-RACE incorporating molecular barcodes. TCRdb called the 5' RACE reads again in MiXCR, with one record for every CDR3 protein. The sample has roughly 150,000 distinct CDR3 sequences, roughly 31% seen once. The sample was synovial fluid, either unsorted or a sorted T cell fraction (not recorded which). V gene TRBV20-1 combines with J gene TRBJ2-7; 9 bases agree with TRBD2. The clonotype originates from a male donor with ankylosing spondylitis. In DNA, the CDR3 is TGCAGTGCTAGAGATAGATTCGAGCGGGAGGTCTCCTACGAGCAGTACTTC. The encoded protein is CSARDRFEREVSYEQYF.